Shown below are 4 T cell receptor beta chains from a single sample sequenced in a study of T cell repertoires in cytomegalovirus infection. TCRdb re-derived calls from the reads in MiXCR, one entry per CDR3 protein. This table has 7,500 to 9,000 distinct CDR3 sequences, under 55% appearing once. Which antigens these TCRs recognize remains unknown. The specimen was PBMCs, sequenced either directly or after in vitro stimulation (not recorded which). The receptors originated from a human donor in good health (CMV status not recorded). Some clones in this sample may be carry-over from other donors' samples.

To note about this clonotype: Its ends do not fully match the called genes, so a read error is possible. J is TRBJ1-1 and V is TRBV7-2; D is uncertain. Looked up from germline, CDR1 is SGHTA and CDR2 is FQGNSA. This CDR3 has 16 residues. The CDR3 DNA follows: TGTGCCAGCAGCTTAGATTCGCCGGGCTCGAACACTGAAGCATTCTTT. Its protein product is CASSLDSPGSNTEAFF.

Note on this clonotype: The CDR3 carries no conserved terminal phenylalanine or tryptophan, so it likely arises from a read error. V and J are TRBV6-1 and TRBJ1-5; 8 bases fit TRBD1. The CDR3 length is 15 residues. Germline trimming cut 10 bases from V and 5 bases from J; bases unmatched to any gene: 13. Germline V lookup: CDR1 MNHNS, CDR2 SASEGT. The CDR3 DNA reads TGTGCCACAGGCCTACGACAGGGGACCCATCAGCCCCAGCATTGT. Residues: CATGLRQGTHQPQHC.

CDR3 region: CASSIPRHQETQYF. The CDR3, as DNA: TGTGCCAGTAGTATCCCCCGGCACCAAGAGACCCAGTACTTC. This rearrangement joins TRBV19 to TRBJ2-5; D not certain. The germline V gene has CDR1 LNHDA and CDR2 SQIVND (reference sequence). This CDR3 is 14 amino acids long. Trimming pared 3 bases from V and 0 bases from J, leaving 8 bases between.

The rearrangement links TRBV2 to TRBJ1-4; D call uncertain. Germline CDR1 is SNHLY and CDR2 is FYNNEI. Trimming removed 1 base at V and 5 bases at J, with 11 bases between. The length of the CDR3 is 15 residues. CDR3: CASSEEQSLNEKLFF. CDR3 bases: TGTGCCAGCAGTGAAGAACAGTCCTTAAATGAAAAACTGTTTTTT.